This T cell receptor (beta chain) was found in a study of CD8+ T cells in alopecia areata. The CDR3 is made up of 13 amino acids. The germline V and J ends were trimmed by 3 bases and 2 bases, with 6 bases remaining between them. Germline V gene lookup returns CDR1 SGHDT and CDR2 YYEEEE. RNA, once extracted, was reverse transcribed into cDNA for use as the sequencing template. Data came from immunoSEQ multiplex PCR; TCRdb stores just in-frame clones and leaves some out. The repertoire has about 250,000 clones, 60% of them found once; the top ten carry about 0.88%. The treatment: oral pan-JAK inhibitor, 5-10 mg twice daily. This clone was counted a few times. The same CDR3 arises from other DNA sequences in this sample as well.

The sequenced sample was CD4+ T cells sorted from blood, obtained around week 53, from a patient treated with tofacitinib. The chain links TRBV5-6 to TRBJ1-5; D is perhaps TRBD1 (5 bases). This receptor was identified in a human donor with alopecia areata. In DNA, the CDR3 is TGTGCCAGCAGCTCACAGGGCAATCAGCCCCAGCATTTT. Its protein is CASSSQGNQPQHF.